Given below is one T cell receptor beta chain in context. The antigen is unknown. The data were obtained in a study of cytomegalovirus exposure and HLA in healthy donors. Study outcomes and limitations: One variant, a missense change in DCLRE1C, was linked in a later analysis to TCR beta V- and J-gene trimming. Another analysis was done later, and it associated roughly 15,000 TCR beta sequences with HLA alleles at 0.05 false discovery rate. The authors confirmed in vitro that a few CMV-associated chains were specific for CMV antigens.

Primers for the PCR totalled 60 Vbeta and 13 Jbeta. Here immunoSEQ multiplex PCR was the method, and the copy in TCRdb shows in-frame clones only, minus some. The data hold about 99,000 clones, with over 75% observed a single time. The sequenced sample was PBMCs. The TCR originated in a man aged 40-50 years in good health and CMV-seronegative.

CDR3 sequence: CASSSTTGLSGELFF. Written as DNA, the CDR3 is TGTGCCAGCAGTTCAACGACAGGGTTGTCAGGGGAGCTGTTTTTT. The chain combines TRBV2 with TRBJ2-2, with 7 bases lining up with TRBD1. With V trimmed by 5 bases and J by 8 bases, 11 bases remained unmatched. This CDR3 spans 15 amino acids. Germline CDR1 reads SNHLY; CDR2 reads FYNNEI.